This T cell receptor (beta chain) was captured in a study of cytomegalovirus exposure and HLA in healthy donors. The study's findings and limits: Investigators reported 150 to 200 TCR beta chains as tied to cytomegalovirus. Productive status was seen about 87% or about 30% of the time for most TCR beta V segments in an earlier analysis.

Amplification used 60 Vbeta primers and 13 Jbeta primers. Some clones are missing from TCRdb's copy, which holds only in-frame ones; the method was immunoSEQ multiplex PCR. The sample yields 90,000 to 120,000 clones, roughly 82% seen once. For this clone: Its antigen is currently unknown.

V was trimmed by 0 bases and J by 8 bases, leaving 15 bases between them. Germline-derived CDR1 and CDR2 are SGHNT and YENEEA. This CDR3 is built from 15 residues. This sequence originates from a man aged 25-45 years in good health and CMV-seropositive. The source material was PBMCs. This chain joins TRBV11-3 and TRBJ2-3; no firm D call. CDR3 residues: CASSLDSTSLPTQYF. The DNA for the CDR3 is TGTGCCAGCAGCTTAGATTCTACCTCCCTCCCTACGCAGTATTTT.